A single TCR beta chain is shown here with its context. This clone was seen a few times. Its antigen has not been determined. Qualities for individual bases were not recorded, and no much larger clone is one base off. Reading the germline V gene gives CDR1 SQVTM and CDR2 ANQGSEA. Clipping removes 4 bases from V and 4 bases from J, with 6 as the unmatched junction base count. Spanning cysteine to phenylalanine, the CDR3 consists of 13 amino acids. Only the CDR3 DNA stays, 39 bases, in frame from base 1. These data come from a study of beta chain features in type 1 diabetes (dated by TCRdb to 2017 to 2018). Context from the whole study: Mean age, gender distribution, total cell number and subset yield were not different between patients and healthy donors. In the study, TCRB repertoires of sorted circulating CD4+ T cell subsets from recently diagnosed type 1 diabetes patients were compared with those of matched healthy donors. A total of about 110,000,000 sorted cells were examined across all samples, and a strong correlation was observed between cell number per subset and RNA yield. Regulatory and stem cell-like memory subsets were obtained from only 8 patients and about 8 healthy donors, while naive and central memory subsets were obtained from all 30 or so donors.

The High Capacity cDNA Reverse Transcription Kit was used to reverse transcribe all of the isolated RNA, meaning that expressed TCRB transcripts were what got sequenced. Deep immunoSEQ sequencing was applied to naive, central memory and regulatory T cell samples, giving an average of roughly 3.3 million total reads per sample. After sorted cells were lysed in RLT buffer, RNA was extracted with DNase-treated RNeasy Micro or Mini kits, with the choice depending on cell number. Each cell subset was processed separately to prevent cross-contamination, with patient and healthy donor samples processed together. TCRB sequences were amplified from cDNA with the immunoSEQ multiplex PCR, producing 87-bp fragments spanning the CDR3 region. Amplicons were sequenced on the Illumina HiSeq platform. The authors' analysis ran thus. PCR bias was computationally corrected using synthetic template baselines, reads within Hamming distance 2 were collapsed, and singletons that could not be merged were discarded. Reads were aligned to IMGT to assign V, D and J genes, CDR3 length, and insertions or deletions at six rearrangement sites. Clonotype counts were normalized to sorted cell number within each subset before computing true diversity and Gini coefficients with the tcR R package. The overlap coefficient, calculated on TCRB nucleotide sequences, was used to measure repertoire sharing. Out-of-frame TCRB sequences from naive cells were analyzed to stand in for the pre-selection repertoire. The table comes from immuneACCESS by way of TCRdb, which keeps in-frame sequences with V and J called. Part of the clones is missing from these tables; in studies checked, under half for an unresolved V gene and the rest for unknown reasons. D and trimming come from the DNA, and the V and J calls and clone size come from that table. The table for this sample lists roughly 260,000 clones; about a fifth of them were counted only once. 0.028% of the sample comes from the top ten.

The paper's findings and limits, for the study overall: In all four CD4+ subsets, TCRB CDR3 length was moderately but significantly shorter in type 1 diabetes patients. Sequencing cDNA rather than genomic DNA could over-represent highly expressing activated cells, although activation and CD3 levels did not differ between groups. PCR might favor shorter templates, but patient and control samples were amplified and corrected together, so any skew would affect both groups equally. Because the HLA sub-analyses included only small numbers of individuals, any influence of HLA type on TCRB rearrangement was left unresolved. Patients with type 1 diabetes made fewer insertions and deleted more nucleotides at VDJ recombination sites, implying thymic rearrangement abnormalities. Naive, central memory and regulatory TCRB repertoires appeared more similar among patients than among healthy donors.

Each donor gave one peripheral blood draw, around 0.12 L on average, collected into heparinised tubes. Using a panel that included CD45RO, CCR7, CD25, CD127, CD95 and CD27, naive, central memory, regulatory and stem cell-like memory CD4+ T cells were sorted on a BD FACSAria II. A purity above 98% was achieved for all sorted populations. PBMCs were isolated right away by Lymphoprep density gradient centrifugation and were stained directly, without culture. So that batch effects would be minimized, each experiment stained and sorted samples in pairs, pairing one healthy donor with one patient. This TCR was recovered from a woman in her thirties or forties with type 1 diabetes. Sequences were obtained from naive CD4+ T cells from blood. The cell subset or site tag for this specimen amounts to: true naive CD4+ T cells. This chain is built from TRBV29-1 and TRBJ1-2; TRBD1 matches 7 bases in the middle. The CDR3 region has the sequence CSVAGQVGYGYTF. The sequenced DNA: TGCAGCGTTGCCGGACAGGTGGGCTATGGCTACACCTTC.